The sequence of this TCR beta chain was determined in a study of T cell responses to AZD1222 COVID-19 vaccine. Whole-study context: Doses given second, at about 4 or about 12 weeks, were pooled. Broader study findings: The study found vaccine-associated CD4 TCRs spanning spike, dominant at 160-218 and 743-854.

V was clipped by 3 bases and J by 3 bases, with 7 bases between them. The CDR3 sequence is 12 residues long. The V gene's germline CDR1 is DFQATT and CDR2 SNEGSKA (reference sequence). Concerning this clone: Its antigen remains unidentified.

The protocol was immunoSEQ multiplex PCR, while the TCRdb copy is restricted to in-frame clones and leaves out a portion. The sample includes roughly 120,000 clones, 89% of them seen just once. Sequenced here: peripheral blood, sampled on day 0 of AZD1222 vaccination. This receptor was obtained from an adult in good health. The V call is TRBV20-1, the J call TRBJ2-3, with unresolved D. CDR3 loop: CSASEQTDTQYF. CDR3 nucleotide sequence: TGCAGTGCTAGTGAGCAAACAGATACGCAGTATTTT.